This paragraph reports one T cell receptor beta chain. The data were obtained in a study of T cell changes during pregnancy in multiple sclerosis. This CDR3 is built from 15 residues. V lost 3 bases and J 2 bases, leaving 12 bases between the germline ends. Germline V gene data show CDR1 as LNHDA and CDR2 as SQIVND (reference sequence). Data came from immunoSEQ multiplex PCR; TCRdb stores just in-frame clones and leaves some out. The table shows around 8,400 clones, with 75% to 90% occurring only once. V usage is TRBV19 and J usage is TRBJ2-3, with a weak D call TRBD2 (6 bases). The sequence came from a female donor in good health, enrolled as a control in a pregnancy study. The sequenced sample was CD8+ T cells from peripheral blood mononuclear cells, obtained in the first trimester of pregnancy. This chain's CDR3 is CASSMGGSDTDTQYF. The DNA for the CDR3 is TGTGCCAGTAGTATGGGGGGTTCAGACACAGATACGCAGTATTTT.